Listed below are T cell receptor beta chains from one sample, sequenced in a study of blood T cell repertoires in COVID-19. Data came from immunoSEQ multiplex PCR; TCRdb stores just in-frame clones and leaves some out. Of approximately 89,000 clones listed, about 85% were seen once; the top ten hold about 10%. Sequencing was done on a sample of peripheral blood. The receptor source for this set is a woman in her seventies with active or convalescent COVID-19. Both conserved end residues are part of each CDR3. Fields, in order: D gene, clone size, V gene, J gene, CDR3 protein, CDR3 DNA. The D gene is left open where the match is weak. Clone size is not always given. Where it is, it says once, few, many or a class for expanded clones.

d_call: -; clone_size: -; v_call: TRBV5-1; j_call: TRBJ1-5; cdr3_aa: CASSLDVGGNQPQHF; cdr3_nt: TGCGCCAGCAGCTTGGATGTGGGAGGCAATCAGCCCCAGCATTTT
d_call: TRBD2; clone_size: -; v_call: TRBV28; j_call: TRBJ2-1; cdr3_aa: CASKAGGTYNEQFF; cdr3_nt: TGTGCCAGCAAAGCGGGGGGAACCTACAATGAGCAGTTCTTC
d_call: TRBD1; clone_size: -; v_call: TRBV28; j_call: TRBJ1-2; cdr3_aa: CASSLRGQGAFGYTF; cdr3_nt: TGTGCCAGCAGCCTCCGGGGGCAGGGGGCTTTTGGCTACACCTTC
d_call: TRBD1; clone_size: -; v_call: TRBV29-1; j_call: TRBJ2-7; cdr3_aa: CSVAGQGYEQYF; cdr3_nt: TGCAGCGTCGCGGGACAGGGCTACGAGCAGTACTTC
d_call: TRBD1; clone_size: -; v_call: TRBV9; j_call: TRBJ1-1; cdr3_aa: CASSERQGLGSTEAFF; cdr3_nt: TGTGCCAGCAGCGAGAGACAGGGGCTAGGTAGCACTGAAGCTTTCTTT
d_call: -; clone_size: -; v_call: TRBV11-2; j_call: TRBJ2-5; cdr3_aa: CASSQNRVQGETQYF; cdr3_nt: TGTGCCAGCAGCCAAAACAGGGTGCAGGGAGAGACCCAGTACTTC
d_call: -; clone_size: once; v_call: TRBV15; j_call: TRBJ2-1; cdr3_aa: CATRSGTHTYNEQFF; cdr3_nt: TGTGCCACCAGGAGTGGGACACACACCTACAATGAGCAGTTCTTC
d_call: TRBD2; clone_size: -; v_call: TRBV11-2; j_call: TRBJ2-1; cdr3_aa: CASSLVRLAGGYNEQFF; cdr3_nt: TGTGCCAGCAGCTTAGTGCGGCTAGCGGGGGGATACAATGAGCAGTTCTTC
d_call: -; clone_size: -; v_call: TRBV9; j_call: TRBJ1-3; cdr3_aa: CASSVPASGNTIYF; cdr3_nt: TGTGCCAGCAGCGTCCCTGCGTCTGGAAACACCATATATTTT
d_call: -; clone_size: -; v_call: TRBV15; j_call: TRBJ1-2; cdr3_aa: CATSTGGQPPRGGYTF; cdr3_nt: TGTGCCACCAGCACAGGAGGACAGCCTCCTCGGGGAGGCTACACCTTC
d_call: TRBD2; clone_size: once; v_call: TRBV7-9; j_call: TRBJ2-5; cdr3_aa: CASSTSGVAETQYF; cdr3_nt: TGTGCCAGCAGCACAAGCGGGGTCGCAGAGACCCAGTACTTC
d_call: -; clone_size: once; v_call: TRBV5-4; j_call: TRBJ1-1; cdr3_aa: CASSPPYERVTEAFF; cdr3_nt: TGTGCCAGCAGCCCGCCATACGAGAGGGTTACTGAAGCTTTCTTT
d_call: TRBD1; clone_size: -; v_call: TRBV5-1; j_call: TRBJ1-2; cdr3_aa: CASSLGQGGGYTF; cdr3_nt: TGCGCCAGCAGCTTGGGACAGGGAGGTGGCTACACCTTC
d_call: TRBD1; clone_size: -; v_call: TRBV5-6; j_call: TRBJ1-1; cdr3_aa: CASSLPPGQRGTEAFF; cdr3_nt: TGTGCCAGCAGCTTGCCCCCGGGACAGCGTGGGACTGAAGCTTTCTTT
d_call: -; clone_size: -; v_call: TRBV6-2/TRBV6-3; j_call: TRBJ1-2; cdr3_aa: CASSYDNSVAFSYGYTF; cdr3_nt: TGTGCCAGCAGTTACGATAACTCGGTCGCCTTTTCCTATGGCTACACCTTC
d_call: TRBD1; clone_size: -; v_call: TRBV6-5; j_call: TRBJ2-7; cdr3_aa: CASTYATGTGREQYF; cdr3_nt: TGTGCCAGCACCTACGCGACCGGGACAGGGAGGGAGCAGTACTTC
d_call: TRBD2; clone_size: -; v_call: TRBV29-1; j_call: TRBJ2-3; cdr3_aa: CSVELAGVEDTQYF; cdr3_nt: TGCAGCGTTGAGTTAGCGGGGGTGGAAGATACGCAGTATTTT
d_call: -; clone_size: -; v_call: TRBV12-3/TRBV12-4; j_call: TRBJ1-5; cdr3_aa: CASRMTGNQPQHF; cdr3_nt: TGTGCCAGCAGGATGACAGGCAATCAGCCCCAGCATTTT
d_call: TRBD1; clone_size: -; v_call: TRBV2; j_call: TRBJ2-7; cdr3_aa: CASSEPTGQAGTYEQYF; cdr3_nt: TGTGCCAGCAGTGAACCGACCGGACAGGCCGGAACCTACGAGCAGTACTTC
d_call: -; clone_size: -; v_call: TRBV5-1; j_call: TRBJ2-2; cdr3_aa: CASSLEGYTGELFF; cdr3_nt: TGCGCCAGCAGCTTGGAGGGGTACACCGGGGAGCTGTTTTTT
d_call: TRBD2; clone_size: -; v_call: TRBV5-1; j_call: TRBJ2-2; cdr3_aa: CASSSPGTSALSNTGELFF; cdr3_nt: TGCGCCAGCAGCTCACCCGGGACTAGCGCGCTATCCAACACCGGGGAGCTGTTTTTT
d_call: TRBD1; clone_size: -; v_call: TRBV18; j_call: TRBJ2-7; cdr3_aa: CASSRDRVYEQYF; cdr3_nt: TGTGCCAGCTCACGGGACAGGGTCTACGAGCAGTACTTC
d_call: TRBD1; clone_size: -; v_call: TRBV5-4; j_call: TRBJ2-7; cdr3_aa: CASSLAPWTGAGEQYF; cdr3_nt: TGTGCCAGCAGCTTGGCCCCCTGGACAGGGGCTGGCGAGCAGTACTTC
d_call: TRBD1; clone_size: -; v_call: TRBV24-1; j_call: TRBJ1-2; cdr3_aa: CATSRTGVYGYTF; cdr3_nt: TGTGCCACGTCCCGGACAGGCGTCTATGGCTACACCTTC
d_call: -; clone_size: few; v_call: TRBV6-6; j_call: TRBJ1-3; cdr3_aa: CASSYSGNTIYF; cdr3_nt: TGTGCCAGCAGTTACTCCGGGAACACCATATATTTT
d_call: -; clone_size: -; v_call: TRBV5-1; j_call: TRBJ1-1; cdr3_aa: CASSLEQGSRTEAFF; cdr3_nt: TGCGCCAGCAGCTTGGAACAGGGTTCGCGCACTGAAGCTTTCTTT